A single sample is the source of the 30 T cell receptor beta chains below, sequenced in a study of T cells in Graves' hyperthyroidism and ophthalmopathy. The source material, RNA transcripts, was used to amplify TCR beta CDR3 regions. The HTBI primer set drove a first-round RT-PCR of the TCR CDR3. Via MiXCR, TCRdb re-called the multiplex PCR reads, giving one row per CDR3 protein. The sample shows roughly 240,000 distinct CDR3 sequences, about 24% of them seen only once. The sample consisted of blood. The source of these receptors is a woman aged 40-49 years with Graves' ophthalmopathy.

This clonotype was observed many times. The rearrangement links TRBV6-5 to TRBJ2-5; TRBD2 might be the D (5 bases). CDR1 is MNHEY, CDR2 SVGAGI, per germline. CDR3 length: 13 residues. Trimming took 2 bases from V and 2 from J, leaving 6 bases between them. CDR3 loop: CASSYSGQETQYF. The CDR3 region has the DNA TGTGCCAGCAGTTACAGCGGACAAGAGACCCAGTACTTC.

Many counts were recorded for this clonotype. The V call is TRBV6-6, the J call TRBJ1-3, with 7 bases that match TRBD1. With V trimmed by 6 bases and J by 3 bases, 8 bases remained unmatched. The germline gives CDR1 MNHNY, CDR2 SVGAGI (reference sequence). The CDR3 extends over 15 amino acids. CDR3 protein: CASRAPGGSGNTIYF. The CDR3 DNA reads TGTGCCAGCAGGGCCCCAGGGGGAAGTGGAAACACCATATATTTT.

In this sample, this clonotype turned up many times. The junction does not match germline at one end; this may be a read error. The chain couples TRBV30 to TRBJ2-7; 7 bases are a match to TRBD1. The CDR3 covers 13 residues. CDR1 and CDR2 from the germline V gene are GTSNPN and SVGIG (reference sequence). CDR3 sequence: CAWSDLIAGQANF. The CDR3 bases are TGTGCCTGGAGTGACCTGATAGCCGGACAGGCAAACTTC.

This clonotype was found a few times. V is TRBV19 and J is TRBJ1-1, with D possibly matching TRBD1 (6 bases). V shed 10 bases and J shed 6 bases, with 21 bases lying between them. The CDR3 has 14 amino acids. The germline gives CDR1 LNHDA, CDR2 SQIVND (reference sequence). CDR3 coding DNA: TGTGCCACCGCAAGGGGGGATTTCAATCCTGAAGCTTTCTTT. It yields the protein CATARGDFNPEAFF.

This clonotype was observed at least ten times. The gene calls are TRBV6-5 and TRBJ2-5, with 8 bases identical to TRBD2. The CDR3 is made up of 14 amino acids. The trim removed 4 bases at V and 4 bases at J, leaving 5 bases unmatched. The germline V gene has CDR1 MNHEY and CDR2 SVGAGI. The CDR3 region has the DNA TGTGCCAGCAGTTCTGGACTAGCTAGAGAGACCCAGTACTTC. It encodes CASSSGLARETQYF.

The chain links TRBV25-1 to TRBJ2-7, with D hard to call. The J call may be wrong; the DNA end is better matched by TRBJ2-1. CDR3 length: 13 amino acids. Per germline, CDR1 MGHDK and CDR2 SYGVNS. In nucleotides, the CDR3 is TGTGCCACCACGGTAACAGTCCCCTACGAGCAGTTCTTC. This gives the protein CATTVTVPYEQFF.

The chain combines TRBV6-1 with TRBJ1-5, with unresolved D. The germline V gene encodes CDR1 MNHNS and CDR2 SASEGT. V was trimmed by 5 bases and J by 3 bases, leaving 14 bases between them. The CDR3 spans 15 residues. CDR3 nucleotides: TGTGCCAGCAGTCCCCTTGGGCAGGACAATCAGCCCCAGCATTTT. Residues: CASSPLGQDNQPQHF.

This sequence joins TRBV6-1 and TRBJ2-7; 9 positions agree with TRBD2. Per germline, CDR1 MNHNS and CDR2 SASEGT. With V trimmed by 8 bases and J by 4 bases, 6 bases remained unmatched. The CDR3 loop spans 13 amino acids. CDR3 protein: CASVREGRYEQYF. The CDR3, as DNA: TGTGCCAGCGTGCGGGAGGGGAGATACGAGCAGTACTTC.

The chain employs TRBV30 and TRBJ2-7; maybe TRBD1 (6 bases). This CDR3 has 16 residues. V was cut by 3 bases and J by 0 bases, with 18 bases left in between. CDR1 is GTSNPN and CDR2 is SVGIG in the germline V gene (reference sequence). CDR3 amino acids: CAWRHSVGTHSYEQYF. The DNA of the CDR3 is TGTGCCTGGAGACACAGTGTCGGGACACACTCCTACGAGCAGTACTTC.

The V and J genes are TRBV28 and TRBJ1-1; the D gene is possibly TRBD1 (5 bases). V lost 3 bases, J lost 6 bases, and 14 bases lay in between. From germline, CDR1 is MDHEN and CDR2 SYDVKM. This CDR3 contains 14 residues. CDR3: CASSFGGARAEAFF. CDR3 DNA sequence: TGTGCCAGCAGTTTCGGTGGGGCGAGAGCTGAAGCTTTCTTT. Variable domain in full (rest from reference TRBV28 and TRBJ1-1): DVKVTQSSRYLVKRTGEKVFLECVQDMDHENMFWYRQDPGLGLRLIYFSYDVKMKEKGDIPEGYSVSREKKERFSLILESASTNQTSMYLCASSFGGARAEAFFGQGTRLTVV.

This clonotype occurred many times. The CDR3 loop is CASSFTGGRQPQHF. The DNA for the CDR3 is TGTGCCAGCAGTTTTACAGGGGGCAGGCAGCCCCAGCATTTT. The chain links TRBV28 to TRBJ1-5; 9 bases map to TRBD1. Germline CDR1 is MDHEN and CDR2 is SYDVKM. This CDR3 region has 14 residues. Trimming took 3 bases from V and 7 from J; bases not matched to a gene: 4.

This clonotype was counted ten times or more. The chain links TRBV28 to TRBJ1-2, with TRBD1 matching 7 bases. The germline V gene encodes CDR1 MDHEN and CDR2 SYDVKM. The CDR3 runs 15 residues. With 6 bases clipped from V and 4 bases from J, the junction kept 11 bases outside the gene matches. DNA for the CDR3: TGTGCCAGCAGCCCCGAGGGGGCTAAGGGCTATGGCTACACCTTC. The encoded protein is CASSPEGAKGYGYTF.

To note about this clonotype: A much larger clone differs by one base, so this may be a read error. No conserved phenylalanine or tryptophan ends this CDR3, so it is likely a read error. This rearrangement joins TRBV13 to TRBJ2-7; D possibly corresponds to TRBD2 (6 bases). The CDR3 runs 18 residues. Trimming pared 5 bases from V and 2 bases from J, leaving 25 bases between. Germline V gene sequence: CDR1 PRHDT, CDR2 FYEKMQ (reference sequence). The CDR3 sequence: CASSPRLGGDKRAYEQYL. DNA of the CDR3: TGTGCCAGCAGCCCTCGACTGGGCGGGGATAAGAGGGCCTACGAGCAGTACCTC.

The genes are TRBV11-2 and TRBJ1-2, with unresolved D. The CDR3 has 12 residues. V shed 2 bases and J shed 6 bases, with 7 bases lying between them. CDR1 is SGHAT and CDR2 is FQNNGV in the germline V gene. The CDR3 spells CASSLWGDGYTF. Written as DNA, the CDR3 is TGTGCCAGCAGCTTATGGGGAGATGGCTACACCTTC.

This clonotype was counted at least ten times. The chain links TRBV13 to TRBJ2-2, with TRBD2 matching 12 bases. Germline CDR1 PRHDT, CDR2 FYEKMQ (reference sequence). CDR3 size: 19 residues. V lost 0 bases and J lost 3; bases outside the gene matches: 8. Written as DNA, the CDR3 is TGTGCCAGCAGCTTAGGAGGGATCGGACTAGCGGGGTACACCGGGGAGCTGTTTTTT. As protein: CASSLGGIGLAGYTGELFF.

This clonotype was picked up many times. V gene TRBV6-2 or TRBV6-3 combines with J gene TRBJ1-5; 7 bases fit TRBD1. The CDR3 is 14 residues long. CDR1 is MNHEY and CDR2 is SVGEGT in the germline V gene. V was clipped by 2 bases and J by 5 bases; unmatched bases: 3. CDR3 region: CASSYVQGDQPQHF. CDR3 nucleotides: TGTGCCAGCAGTTACGTCCAGGGGGATCAGCCCCAGCATTTT.

This clonotype showed up many times. The chain carries TRBV5-1 and TRBJ1-5; D is ambiguous. V lost 1 base to trimming and J lost 1 base, with 9 bases between them. Germline values: CDR1 SGHRS, CDR2 YFSETQ. The CDR3 contains 15 residues. Here the CDR3 DNA reads TGCGCCAGCAGCTTGTTAGGGTCCAGCAATCAGCCCCAGCATTTT. It translates to CASSLLGSSNQPQHF.

This clonotype occurred many times. The rearrangement uses TRBV11-2 and TRBJ1-1; unclear D gene. Germline V gene lookup returns CDR1 SGHAT and CDR2 FQNNGV. This CDR3 is built from 13 residues. Trimming stripped 5 bases from V and 11 bases from J, with 18 bases between. The CDR3 coding sequence is TGTGCCAGCAGCACGCTAACCTCGGGGTGGGCTTTCTTT. Translated, it gives CASSTLTSGWAFF.

This clonotype was seen repeatedly, ten times or more. The chain has TRBV6-1 and TRBJ1-2; the match to TRBD1 covers 7 bases. The CDR3 covers 13 residues. Losses at the gene ends were 9 bases for V and 5 bases for J; bases not matched to a gene: 9. Germline V gene data show CDR1 as MNHNS and CDR2 as SASEGT. The CDR3 spells CARQIQGVYGYTF. In DNA form, the CDR3 reads TGTGCCAGACAGATCCAGGGGGTTTATGGCTACACCTTC.

This rearrangement joins TRBV4-2 to TRBJ2-5; D is ambiguous. CDR1 LGHNA and CDR2 YNFKEQ come from the germline V gene. V lost 0 bases, J lost 4 bases, and 12 bases lay in between. This CDR3 is 15 amino acids long. The CDR3 spells CASSQDPGPGETQYF. The CDR3 nucleotides are TGTGCCAGCAGCCAAGATCCCGGACCCGGAGAGACCCAGTACTTC.

In this sample, this clonotype turned up many times. V gene TRBV20-1 combines with J gene TRBJ2-5, with a possible D match to TRBD1 (5 bases). V lost 5 bases, J lost 4 bases, and 17 bases lay in between. The CDR3 is made up of 14 amino acids. CDR1 DFQATT and CDR2 SNEGSKA come from the germline V gene (reference sequence). The DNA for the CDR3 is TGCAGTGCTCATGCTCTAGGTGGGGCAGAGACCCAGTACTTC. This gives the protein CSAHALGGAETQYF.

This clonotype was seen many times. Written as DNA, the CDR3 is TGTGCCAGCAGCTTATTCCCCACCCTTAGCGGGAATAGTCGGGAGACCCAGTACTTC. Its translation: CASSLFPTLSGNSRETQYF. V gene TRBV11-3 combines with J gene TRBJ2-5; 8 nucleotides agree with TRBD2. This CDR3 has 19 residues. Germline V gene sequence: CDR1 SGHNT, CDR2 YENEEA. V gave up 2 bases and J gave up 5 bases; unmatched junction bases: 19.

The chain combines TRBV10-3 with TRBJ2-7, with D possibly TRBD1 on 5 matching bases. Germline CDR1 is ENHRY and CDR2 is SYGVKD. V gave up 3 bases and J gave up 7 bases, with 16 bases separating them. The CDR3 totals 14 residues. CDR3 residues: CAISEGASLIEQYF. The CDR3 nucleotides read TGTGCCATCAGTGAAGGGGCTTCCCTAATTGAGCAGTACTTC.

At least ten counts were recorded for this clonotype. This chain links TRBV20-1 with TRBJ1-1; no definite D call. Germline V lookup: CDR1 DFQATT, CDR2 SNEGSKA (reference sequence). The CDR3 is 13 residues long. Trimming took 1 base from V and 0 from J, leaving 6 bases between them. For the CDR3, the DNA is TGCAGTGCTAGAGGGGTTATGAACACTGAAGCTTTCTTT. Amino acid sequence: CSARGVMNTEAFF.

This sequence joins TRBV27 and TRBJ2-7; unclear D gene. V was pared by 6 bases and J by 6 bases, with 15 bases between. This CDR3 has 13 amino acids. Germline assignment: CDR1 MNHEY and CDR2 SMNVEV (reference sequence). CDR3 region: CASSQTARVEQYF. CDR3 sequence (DNA): TGTGCCAGCAGCCAGACGGCTAGGGTCGAGCAGTACTTC.

This clonotype came up many times. The chain links TRBV20-1 to TRBJ2-7; weak D call: TRBD2 (6 bases). The CDR3 covers 16 residues. Per the germline V gene, CDR1 is DFQATT and CDR2 is SNEGSKA (reference sequence). V was clipped by 6 bases and J by 0 bases, with 21 bases between them. The chain's CDR3 is CSAEIPKRVSSYEQYF. CDR3 sequence (DNA): TGCAGTGCCGAAATACCGAAGCGGGTGAGCTCCTACGAGCAGTACTTC.

This chain uses TRBV30 with TRBJ2-7; 12 bases are a match to TRBD1. The V gene end was trimmed by 0 bases and the J gene end by 6 bases; junction bases not matched to a gene: 9. This CDR3 spans 16 amino acids. Looked up from germline, CDR1 is GTSNPN and CDR2 is SVGIG (reference sequence). DNA of the CDR3: TGTGCCTGGAGTGTAACTGGTGGGACAGGGGGCTTCGAGCAGTACTTC. Translating it yields CAWSVTGGTGGFEQYF. The full variable domain, in which reference TRBV30 and TRBJ2-7 provide the parts outside the CDR3, is SQTIHQWPATLVQPVGSPLSLECTVEGTSNPNLYWYRQAAGRGLQLLFYSVGIGQISSEVPQNLSASRPQDRQFILSSKKLLLSDSGFYLCAWSVTGGTGGFEQYFGPGTRLTVT.

This clonotype occurred many times. This sequence joins TRBV12-3 or TRBV12-4 and TRBJ1-5, with TRBD1 as a possible D gene (5 bases). This CDR3 has 13 residues. The ends were cut back, 2 bases at V and 10 bases at J, with 12 bases in the middle. CDR3 DNA sequence: TGTGCCAGCAGTTTAAGGAGGGGCGATCCCCAGCATTTT. This encodes CASSLRRGDPQHF.

This clonotype occurred many times. The chain links TRBV4-1 to TRBJ2-5; D is uncertain. This CDR3 is 14 amino acids long. Germline CDR1 reads MGHRA; CDR2 reads YSYEKL. Trimming removed 1 base at V and 5 bases at J, with 11 bases between. The CDR3 DNA is TGCGCCAGCAGCCAAGGGGATAGCAGGGAGACCCAGTACTTC. This codes for CASSQGDSRETQYF.

The V and J genes are TRBV28 and TRBJ1-1; TRBD1 might be the D (6 bases). Germline V gene data show CDR1 as MDHEN and CDR2 as SYDVKM. The CDR3 covers 17 residues. V lost 6 bases and J 1 base, leaving 21 bases between the germline ends. In DNA, the CDR3 is TGTGCCAGCAGCCTTATAGGGTACCTGACAGGGAACACTGAAGCTTTCTTT. Its translation is CASSLIGYLTGNTEAFF.